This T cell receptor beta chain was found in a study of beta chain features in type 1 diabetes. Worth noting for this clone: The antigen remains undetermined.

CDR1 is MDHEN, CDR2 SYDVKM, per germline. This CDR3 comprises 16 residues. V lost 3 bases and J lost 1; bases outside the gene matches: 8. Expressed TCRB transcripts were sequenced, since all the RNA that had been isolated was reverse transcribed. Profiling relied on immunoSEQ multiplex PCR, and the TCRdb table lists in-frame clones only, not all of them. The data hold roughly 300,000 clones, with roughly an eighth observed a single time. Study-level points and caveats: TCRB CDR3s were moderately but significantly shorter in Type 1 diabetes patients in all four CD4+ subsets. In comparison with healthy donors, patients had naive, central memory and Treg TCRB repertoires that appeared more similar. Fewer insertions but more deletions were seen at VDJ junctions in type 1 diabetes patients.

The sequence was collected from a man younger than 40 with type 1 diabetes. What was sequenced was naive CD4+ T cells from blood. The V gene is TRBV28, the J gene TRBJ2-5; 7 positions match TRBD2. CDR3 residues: CASSFPGRGPQETQYF. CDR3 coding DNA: TGTGCCAGCAGTTTCCCTGGGAGGGGACCCCAAGAGACCCAGTACTTC.